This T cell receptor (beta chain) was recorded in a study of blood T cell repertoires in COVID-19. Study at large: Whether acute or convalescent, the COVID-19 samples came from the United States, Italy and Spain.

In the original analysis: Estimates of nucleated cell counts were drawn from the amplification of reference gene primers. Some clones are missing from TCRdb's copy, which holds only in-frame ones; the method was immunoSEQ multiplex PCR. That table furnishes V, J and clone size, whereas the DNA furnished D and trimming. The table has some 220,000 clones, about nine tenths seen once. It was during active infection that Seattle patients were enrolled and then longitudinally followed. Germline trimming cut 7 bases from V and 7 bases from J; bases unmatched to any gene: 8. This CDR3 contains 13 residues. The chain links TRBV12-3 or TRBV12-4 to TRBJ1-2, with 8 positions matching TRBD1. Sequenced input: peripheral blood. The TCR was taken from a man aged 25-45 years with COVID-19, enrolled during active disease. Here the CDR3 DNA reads TGTGCCAGCACCCCGGGACAGGCGGGTGGCTACACCTTC. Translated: CASTPGQAGGYTF.